Listed below are T cell receptor beta chains from one sample, sequenced in a study of CD8 T cells in ankylosing spondylitis. TCRdb used MiXCR to reprocess the 5' RACE reads, holding one entry per CDR3 protein. The data contain about 300,000 distinct CDR3 sequences, around 21% of them singletons. The sequencing input was blood, either unsorted or a sorted T cell fraction (not recorded which). Every receptor here comes from a female donor with ankylosing spondylitis or in good health (not recorded which). CDR3s include the opening cysteine and the closing phenylalanine or tryptophan. The order of the fields is CDR3 DNA, CDR3 protein, D gene, V gene, J gene, clone size. A D gene is named only where the DNA matches it firmly. Rows may omit the clone size; those that give it use once, few, many or a size class.

DNA: TGCGCCAGCAGCCAAGATCTAGGACTTCCCTACAATGAGCAGTTCTTC
CDR3: CASSQDLGLPYNEQFF
D: NA
V: TRBV4-3
J: TRBJ2-1
size: NA

DNA: TGTGCCACCAGCAGACGGGGCCAGGGCGGAGAGACCCAGTACTTC
CDR3: CATSRRGQGGETQYF
D: NA
V: TRBV15
J: TRBJ2-5
size: NA

DNA: TGTGCCAGCAGCTCTAGGGGCAATCAGCCCCAGCATTTT
CDR3: CASSSRGNQPQHF
D: NA
V: TRBV7-2
J: TRBJ1-5
size: many

DNA: TGCGCCAGCAGCTTGGACGGGAGGGGCAATGAGCAGTTCTTC
CDR3: CASSLDGRGNEQFF
D: TRBD2
V: TRBV5-1
J: TRBJ2-1
size: NA

DNA: TGTGCCAGCAGCCCCTTAGCGGAACAAGAGACCCAGTACTTC
CDR3: CASSPLAEQETQYF
D: NA
V: TRBV11-2
J: TRBJ2-5
size: few

DNA: TGTGCCAGCAGCTTAGAGTCAGGGGACCTCTTTTACGAGCAGTACTTC
CDR3: CASSLESGDLFYEQYF
D: NA
V: TRBV7-2
J: TRBJ2-7
size: many

DNA: TGCAGTGCATTACTAGGACCCTTCTACGAGCAGTACTTC
CDR3: CSALLGPFYEQYF
D: NA
V: TRBV20-1
J: TRBJ2-7
size: NA

DNA: TGCGCCAGCAGCTTTGTTTCGGGGGAAATGGCAGATACGCAGTATTTT
CDR3: CASSFVSGEMADTQYF
D: NA
V: TRBV5-1
J: TRBJ2-3
size: NA

DNA: TGTGCCAGCAGGGACTTCGGGAACACAGATACGCAGTATTTT
CDR3: CASRDFGNTDTQYF
D: NA
V: TRBV12-3/TRBV12-4
J: TRBJ2-3
size: few

DNA: TGTGCCAGCAGTTTCCCCGGGCAGGGAGACCACGAGCAGTACTTC
CDR3: CASSFPGQGDHEQYF
D: NA
V: TRBV12-3/TRBV12-4
J: TRBJ2-7
size: many

DNA: TGTGCCAGCTCACCCCGGGACAGGGTCCTTGATGGGGCCAACGTCCTGACTTTC
CDR3: CASSPRDRVLDGANVLTF
D: TRBD1
V: TRBV18
J: TRBJ2-6
size: NA

DNA: TGCAGCGTCTTCTCCCGGGACAGGGCTTCCCATGAGCAGTTCTTC
CDR3: CSVFSRDRASHEQFF
D: TRBD1
V: TRBV29-1
J: TRBJ2-1
size: many

DNA: TGTGCCAGCAGCTCGCCAGCGGGGGATTCCTACAATGAGCAGTTCTTC
CDR3: CASSSPAGDSYNEQFF
D: TRBD2
V: TRBV5-4
J: TRBJ2-1
size: NA

DNA: TGCGCCAGCAGCCAAGATGAGAGGGGTCGGACTGAAGCTTTCTTT
CDR3: CASSQDERGRTEAFF
D: NA
V: TRBV4-3
J: TRBJ1-1
size: NA

DNA: TGTGCCAGCAGCCGAGGCGCAGAAACTTCCAATGAGCAGTTCTTC
CDR3: CASSRGAETSNEQFF
D: NA
V: TRBV7-9
J: TRBJ2-1
size: NA

DNA: TGCAGTGCGATAGAGGACGGATCTGAAAAACTGTTTTTT
CDR3: CSAIEDGSEKLFF
D: NA
V: TRBV20-1
J: TRBJ1-4
size: many

DNA: TGTGCCAGCAGTCCCTGGAGGAATGAGCAGTTCTTC
CDR3: CASSPWRNEQFF
D: NA
V: TRBV12-3/TRBV12-4
J: TRBJ2-1
size: NA

DNA: TGTGCCAGCAGTTCGGGGACTAGCGGACTATACAATGAGCAGTTCTTC
CDR3: CASSSGTSGLYNEQFF
D: TRBD2
V: TRBV28
J: TRBJ2-1
size: NA

DNA: TGCAGTGCTAGAGCCGGCATCGAGCAGTACTTC
CDR3: CSARAGIEQYF
D: NA
V: TRBV20-1
J: TRBJ2-7
size: NA

DNA: TGCGCCAGCAGCCAAGAAGGCAACTATGGCTACACCTTC
CDR3: CASSQEGNYGYTF
D: NA
V: TRBV4-3
J: TRBJ1-2
size: few

DNA: TGTGCCAGCAGCCCACTAGCGGGTGCCTACAATGAGCAGTTCTTC
CDR3: CASSPLAGAYNEQFF
D: TRBD2
V: TRBV7-8
J: TRBJ2-1
size: many

DNA: TGTGCCAGCAGCTTATGGAGCACAGATACGCAGTATTTT
CDR3: CASSLWSTDTQYF
D: NA
V: TRBV7-3
J: TRBJ2-3
size: NA

DNA: TGCGCCAGCAGTTCGGGACTAGCGGGAGGTAACTACAATGAGCAGTTCTTC
CDR3: CASSSGLAGGNYNEQFF
D: TRBD2
V: TRBV5-1
J: TRBJ2-1
size: many

DNA: TGCAGCGTTGGGGTTTCAGGAACTAATGAAAAACTGTTTTTT
CDR3: CSVGVSGTNEKLFF
D: NA
V: TRBV29-1
J: TRBJ1-4
size: NA

DNA: TGCGCCAGCAAGGACGGATACGAGCAGTACTTC
CDR3: CASKDGYEQYF
D: NA
V: TRBV5-1
J: TRBJ2-7
size: NA

DNA: TGTGCCAGCAGTTTGTACAGGTATAGCAATCAGCCCCAGCATTTT
CDR3: CASSLYRYSNQPQHF
D: NA
V: TRBV12-3/TRBV12-4
J: TRBJ1-5
size: many

DNA: TGTGCCAGCAGCCAAGCGGGGGGGCGTCGACGACCAGAGACCCAGTACTTC
CDR3: CASSQAGGRRRPETQYF
D: TRBD2
V: TRBV3-1
J: TRBJ2-5
size: few

DNA: TGTGCCAGCAGTGGCGCAGGGATTTCACCCCTCCACTTT
CDR3: CASSGAGISPLHF
D: NA
V: TRBV12-3/TRBV12-4
J: TRBJ1-6
size: few

DNA: TGCAGTGCTCGGCGGGGGAAGCAGTTCTTC
CDR3: CSARRGKQFF
D: TRBD2
V: TRBV20-1
J: TRBJ2-1
size: few

DNA: TGCAGTGCTAGAGAACTAGCGGGAGCCGGGGAGCTGTTTTTT
CDR3: CSARELAGAGELFF
D: TRBD2
V: TRBV20-1
J: TRBJ2-2
size: NA

DNA: TGCAGTGCTAGGGGGAGGGGGGGAAGTAAAGAGACCCAGTACTTC
CDR3: CSARGRGGSKETQYF
D: NA
V: TRBV20-1
J: TRBJ2-5
size: NA

DNA: TGCGCCAGCAGCCAATTGACAGGAGGATACGAGCAGTACTTC
CDR3: CASSQLTGGYEQYF
D: NA
V: TRBV4-3
J: TRBJ2-7
size: NA

DNA: TGCAGTGCTCTCACGTCCGGGACAGGCTACAATGAGCAGTTCTTC
CDR3: CSALTSGTGYNEQFF
D: TRBD1
V: TRBV20-1
J: TRBJ2-1
size: many

DNA: TGTGCCAGCAGGTCCAAACTCGACACGCCGAACACTGAAGCTTTCTTT
CDR3: CASRSKLDTPNTEAFF
D: NA
V: TRBV27
J: TRBJ1-1
size: many

DNA: TGTGCCAGCAGCCGCGGACAGAGCGACTACAATGAGCAGTTCTTC
CDR3: CASSRGQSDYNEQFF
D: NA
V: TRBV5-6
J: TRBJ2-1
size: few

DNA: TGTGCCAGCAGGGGGACAGCCGCGAGGAACACTGAAGCTTTCTTT
CDR3: CASRGTAARNTEAFF
D: TRBD1
V: TRBV6-1
J: TRBJ1-1
size: few

DNA: TGCGCCAGCAGCTTGGGACAGGGGGAAGATACGCAGTATTTT
CDR3: CASSLGQGEDTQYF
D: TRBD1
V: TRBV5-1
J: TRBJ2-3
size: NA